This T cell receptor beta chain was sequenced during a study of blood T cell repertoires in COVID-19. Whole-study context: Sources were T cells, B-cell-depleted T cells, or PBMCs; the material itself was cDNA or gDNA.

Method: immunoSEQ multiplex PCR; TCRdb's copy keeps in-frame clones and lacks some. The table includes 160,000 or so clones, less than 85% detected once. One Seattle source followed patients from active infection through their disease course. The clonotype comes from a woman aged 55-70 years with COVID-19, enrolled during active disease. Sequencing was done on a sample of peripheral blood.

The CDR3 loop is CASSFLREAFF. CDR3 nucleotide sequence: TGTGCCAGCAGTTTTCTCAGGGAAGCTTTCTTT. The chain recombines TRBV12-3 or TRBV12-4 with TRBJ1-1; D gene unclear. The CDR3 loop spans 11 amino acids. V was shortened by 3 bases and J by 8 bases, with 7 bases between the two germline ends.